A single sample gave rise to the 5 T cell receptor beta chains below, sequenced in a study of PD-1 blockade in classical Hodgkin lymphoma (dated by TCRdb to 2018 to 2021). Library generation was performed with the immunoSEQ multiplex PCR assay. The table comes from immuneACCESS by way of TCRdb, which keeps in-frame sequences with V and J called. Part of the clones is missing from these tables; in studies checked, under half for an unresolved V gene and the rest for unknown reasons. The sample table records some 16,000 clones; more than 55% of these occur just once. 8.3% of the sample is taken by the ten largest. The label giving this sample's time point can be read as: cycle 2 day 1 (C2D1) of nivolumab. All trial patients had relapsed after autologous stem cell transplantation, with cohorts A, B and C differing in prior brentuximab vedotin exposure. The sample consisted of peripheral blood mononuclear cells (PBMCs), taken before the second cycle of nivolumab. These receptor sequences come from a human donor with classical Hodgkin lymphoma.

The genes are TRBV6-5 and TRBJ2-7; the match to TRBD2 covers 11 bases. Germline V gene sequence: CDR1 MNHEY, CDR2 SVGAGI. The CDR3 totals 15 residues. J lost 6 bases, V lost 2 bases, and 6 bases had no gene match. The CDR3 protein is CASSYDTSGSFEQYF. CDR3 DNA: TGTGCCAGCAGTTACGATACTAGCGGGAGTTTCGAGCAGTACTTC.

V is TRBV4-2 and J is TRBJ2-3, with 9 nucleotides matching TRBD2. Trimming at V came to 1 base and at J to 3 bases, leaving 8 bases not matched to a gene. CDR1 and CDR2 (germline): LGHNA, YNFKEQ. The CDR3 spans 17 residues. The CDR3 region has the DNA TGTGCCAGCAGCCAAGCAGGCCTAGCGGGAAAAACAGATACGCAGTATTTT. This gives the protein CASSQAGLAGKTDTQYF.

V and J are TRBV15 and TRBJ1-1; a weak D match, TRBD1 (6 bases). The CDR3 runs 16 residues. Trimming shortened V by 1 base and J by 8 bases, and 20 bases separated the two germline ends. Germline CDR1 LNHNV, CDR2 YYDKDF (reference sequence). As DNA, the CDR3 is TGTGCCACCAGCAGAGCCGATCCCACTCCCACAGGGGAAGCTTTCTTT. Translating it yields CATSRADPTPTGEAFF.

The gene calls are TRBV5-1 and TRBJ2-7; 7 bases are a match to TRBD2. The CDR3 is 13 amino acids. The V segment lost 3 bases and the J segment 1 base; nucleotides outside the gene matches: 1. The germline V gene encodes CDR1 SGHRS and CDR2 YFSETQ. CDR3 sequence reads: CASSWTRSYEQYF. Written as DNA, the CDR3 is TGCGCCAGCAGCTGGACTAGATCCTACGAGCAGTACTTC.

The V and J genes are TRBV19 and TRBJ1-5; D is ambiguous. Trimming took off 1 base at V and 0 bases at J, with 13 bases between the two ends. The CDR3 is 17 amino acids. Germline lookup yields CDR1 LNHDA and CDR2 SQIVND (reference sequence). The CDR3 protein is CASSIAGRPNSNQPQHF. The CDR3 region has the DNA TGTGCCAGTAGTATAGCCGGCAGACCGAATAGCAATCAGCCCCAGCATTTT.